This paragraph covers one T cell receptor (beta chain) sequence. TCRdb redid the calling of the 5' RACE reads with MiXCR, one entry per CDR3 protein. Of about 700,000 distinct CDR3 sequences listed, 6% to 6.5% are singletons. Trimming removed 1 base at V and 0 bases at J, with 13 bases between. The germline gives CDR1 SGHVS, CDR2 FQNEAQ. This CDR3 contains 16 residues. This sample was included in a study of identical twins. The chain combines TRBV7-8 with TRBJ2-7; D not resolved. The source of this sequence is a man between 18 and 35 years old in good health. The sequencing sample was made of naive T cells sorted from blood. The CDR3 DNA follows: TGTGCCAGCAGCTTAGGCAGATCCAAGACCTCCTACGAGCAGTACTTC. It yields the protein CASSLGRSKTSYEQYF.